These T cell receptor beta chains were read from a single sample in a study of T cell changes during pregnancy in multiple sclerosis. TCRdb keeps only in-frame clones here, not all; method: immunoSEQ multiplex PCR. Here the sample spans approximately 110,000 clones, approximately 90% being singletons. The specimen comprised peripheral blood, sampled after pregnancy. The receptors derive from a female donor with multiple sclerosis, enrolled in a pregnancy study. The CDR3 runs from the conserved cysteine through the conserved F or W. The D gene is left open where the match is weak. Not all rows give a size; the values are once, few, many and, for expanded clones, a class.

CDR3 protein	CDR3 DNA	clone size	V gene	J gene	D gene
CASSRVGLAGPGANVLTF	TGTGCCAGCAGCAGGGTGGGGCTAGCGGGACCCGGGGCCAACGTCCTGACTTTC	once	TRBV13	TRBJ2-6	TRBD2
CASSHSTGGSYGSPLHF	TGCGCCAGCAGCCATTCTACAGGGGGAAGCTATGGTTCACCCCTCCACTTT	few	TRBV4-1	TRBJ1-6	TRBD1
CASGTPNNYEQFF	TGTGCCAGTGGGACACCCAACAACTATGAGCAGTTCTTC	once	TRBV19	TRBJ2-1	.
CASSVEAGQGSDTQYF	TGTGCCAGCAGCGTAGAGGCGGGACAGGGTTCAGATACGCAGTATTTT	.	TRBV9	TRBJ2-3	TRBD1
CASSLGRARGHTDTQYF	TGTGCCAGCAGCCTAGGGAGGGCCCGGGGCCACACAGATACGCAGTATTTT	.	TRBV28	TRBJ2-3	TRBD2
CASSVAEGGGTEAFF	TGTGCCAGCAGCGTAGCGGAAGGGGGGGGCACTGAAGCTTTCTTT	.	TRBV9	TRBJ1-1	.
CASSIGGQGMGEQYF	TGTGCCAGTAGTATAGGGGGACAGGGGATGGGGGAGCAGTACTTC	.	TRBV19	TRBJ2-7	TRBD1
CTSSEGANTEAFF	TGTACCAGCAGTGAGGGGGCGAACACTGAAGCTTTCTTT	once	TRBV6-1	TRBJ1-1	TRBD1
CASSVGTGASPLHF	TGTGCCAGCAGCGTGGGGACAGGGGCCTCACCCCTCCACTTT	.	TRBV5-6	TRBJ1-6	TRBD1
CATSRTSTGGPPFEQFF	TGTGCCACCAGCAGAACTAGCACGGGGGGGCCCCCTTTTGAGCAGTTCTTC	once	TRBV15	TRBJ2-1	TRBD2
CASSIPGSPNQPQHF	TGTGCCAGTAGTATCCCCGGGAGTCCCAATCAGCCCCAGCATTTT	.	TRBV19	TRBJ1-5	.
CASIRSYEQYF	TGTGCCAGCATTCGCTCCTACGAGCAGTACTTC	.	TRBV6-5	TRBJ2-7	.
CASSLEEISPLHF	TGCGCCAGCAGCTTGGAGGAGATTTCACCCCTCCACTTT	.	TRBV5-1	TRBJ1-6	.
CASSQDIGYEQYF	TGCGCCAGCAGCCAAGATATCGGGTACGAGCAGTACTTC	.	TRBV4-1	TRBJ2-7	.
CASSFLTGGAFYEQYF	TGTGCCAGCAGTTTCCTTACAGGGGGTGCCTTCTACGAGCAGTACTTC	.	TRBV27	TRBJ2-7	TRBD1
CASSPRVGNTGELFF	TGTGCCAGCAGCCCCAGGGTCGGGAACACCGGGGAGCTGTTTTTT	.	TRBV7-6	TRBJ2-2	.
CATSREEGTPLHF	TGTGCCACCAGCAGAGAAGAGGGTACACCCCTCCACTTT	once	TRBV15	TRBJ1-6	.
CASSVGGTRAYEQYF	TGTGCCAGCAGCGTAGGTGGGACTCGAGCCTACGAGCAGTACTTC	.	TRBV9	TRBJ2-7	.
CASGPWTSGGFLMVTQYF	TGTGCTAGTGGTCCGTGGACTAGCGGGGGGTTCCTCATGGTGACCCAGTACTTC	.	TRBV12-5	TRBJ2-5	TRBD2
CASSQAQGRPGQVKANEKLFF	TGTGCCAGCAGCCAAGCCCAAGGGAGACCGGGACAGGTGAAGGCTAATGAAAAACTGTTTTTT	.	TRBV14	TRBJ1-4	TRBD1
CAWSVRLSILMSSYNEQFF	TGTGCCTGGAGTGTCAGGCTGTCCATCCTAATGAGCTCCTACAATGAGCAGTTCTTC	.	TRBV30	TRBJ2-1	.
CASNAGWRQPQHF	TGTGCCAGTAATGCAGGGTGGCGTCAGCCCCAGCATTTT	.	TRBV19	TRBJ1-5	.
CASSMTAGGNQPQHF	TGTGCCAGCAGCATGACAGCTGGGGGCAATCAGCCCCAGCATTTT	.	TRBV7-2	TRBJ1-5	.